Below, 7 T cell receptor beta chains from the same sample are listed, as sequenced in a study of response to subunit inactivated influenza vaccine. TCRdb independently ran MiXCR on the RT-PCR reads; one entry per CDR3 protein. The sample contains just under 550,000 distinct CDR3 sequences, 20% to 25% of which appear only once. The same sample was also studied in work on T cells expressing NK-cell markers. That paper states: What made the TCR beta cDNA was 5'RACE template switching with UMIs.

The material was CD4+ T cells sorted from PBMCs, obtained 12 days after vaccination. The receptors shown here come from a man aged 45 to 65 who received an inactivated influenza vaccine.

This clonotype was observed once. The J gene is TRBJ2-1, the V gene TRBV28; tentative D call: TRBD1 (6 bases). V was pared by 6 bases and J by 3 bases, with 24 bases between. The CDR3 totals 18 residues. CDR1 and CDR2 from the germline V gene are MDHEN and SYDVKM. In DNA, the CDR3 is TGTGCCAGCAGCCTCTCTCCGGGGTTTGGGACACACTACAATGAGCAGTTCTTC. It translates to CASSLSPGFGTHYNEQFF.

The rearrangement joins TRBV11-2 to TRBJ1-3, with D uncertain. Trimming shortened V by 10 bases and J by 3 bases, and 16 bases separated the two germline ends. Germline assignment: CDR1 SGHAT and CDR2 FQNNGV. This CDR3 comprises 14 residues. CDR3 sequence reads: CAIRRSRSGNTIYF. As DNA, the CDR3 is TGTGCCATCCGGAGGAGTCGAAGTGGAAACACCATATATTTT.

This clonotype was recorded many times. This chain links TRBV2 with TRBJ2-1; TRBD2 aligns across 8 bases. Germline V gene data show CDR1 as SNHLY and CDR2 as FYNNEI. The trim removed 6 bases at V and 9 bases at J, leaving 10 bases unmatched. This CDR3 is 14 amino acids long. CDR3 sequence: CASRSERGSAEQFF. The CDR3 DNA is TGTGCCAGCAGGAGCGAGCGGGGGTCGGCTGAGCAGTTCTTC.

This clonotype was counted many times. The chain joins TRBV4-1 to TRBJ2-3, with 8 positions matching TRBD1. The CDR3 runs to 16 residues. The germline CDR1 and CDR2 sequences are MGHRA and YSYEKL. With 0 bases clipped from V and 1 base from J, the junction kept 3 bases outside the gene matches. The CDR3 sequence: CASSQDRGLGTDTQYF. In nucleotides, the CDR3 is TGCGCCAGCAGCCAAGACAGGGGGCTGGGCACAGATACGCAGTATTTT.

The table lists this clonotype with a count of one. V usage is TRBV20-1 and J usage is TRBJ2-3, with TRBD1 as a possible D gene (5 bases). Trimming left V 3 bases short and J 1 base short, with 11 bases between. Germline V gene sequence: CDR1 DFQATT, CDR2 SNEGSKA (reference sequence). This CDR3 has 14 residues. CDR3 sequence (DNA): TGCAGTGCTAGCCCCGCACAGGGCACAGATACGCAGTATTTT. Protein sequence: CSASPAQGTDTQYF.

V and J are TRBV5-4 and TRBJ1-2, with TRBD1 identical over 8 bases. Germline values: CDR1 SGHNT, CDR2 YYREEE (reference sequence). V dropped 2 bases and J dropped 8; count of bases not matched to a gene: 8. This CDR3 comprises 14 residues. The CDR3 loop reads CASSFRTGSKGYTF. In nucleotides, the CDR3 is TGTGCCAGCAGCTTCCGGACAGGGTCAAAGGGCTACACCTTC.

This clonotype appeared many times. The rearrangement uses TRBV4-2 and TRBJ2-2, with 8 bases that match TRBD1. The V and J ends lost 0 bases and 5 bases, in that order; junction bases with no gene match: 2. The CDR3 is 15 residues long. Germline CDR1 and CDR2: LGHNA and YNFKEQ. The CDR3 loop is CASSQDRGRTGELFF. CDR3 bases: TGTGCCAGCAGCCAAGACAGGGGGCGGACCGGGGAGCTGTTTTTT.